Listed below are T cell receptor beta chains from one sample, sequenced in a study of blood T cell repertoires in COVID-19. Repertoires were generated with immunoSEQ multiplex PCR, while TCRdb's copy carries only in-frame clones and drops some. The sample comprises around 150,000 clones, nearly 80% of which are singletons, and about 14% rests with the top ten. Sequenced sample: peripheral blood. The receptor set was obtained from an elderly woman with acute or convalescent COVID-19. Each CDR3 is given with its conserved first and last residue. A D gene is named only where the DNA matches it firmly. The size entry is marked missing in some rows and otherwise reads once, few, many or a size class.

abundance | j_gene | d_gene | v_gene | CDR3aa | CDR3nt
. | TRBJ2-1 | TRBD2 | TRBV11-3 | CASSLDGTSLYEQFF | TGTGCCAGCAGCTTAGATGGGACTAGCCTCTATGAGCAGTTCTTC
few | TRBJ1-3 | . | TRBV28 | CASRQGNTIYF | TGTGCCAGCAGACAGGGAAACACCATATATTTT
. | TRBJ1-5 | . | TRBV19 | CASNGGRRYGNQPQHF | TGTGCCAGTAACGGGGGGCGGCGCTATGGGAATCAGCCCCAGCATTTT
once | TRBJ2-7 | TRBD2 | TRBV7-2 | CASSHRTSGSYEQYF | TGTGCCAGCAGCCACCGGACTAGCGGTTCCTACGAGCAGTACTTC
. | TRBJ2-1 | TRBD2 | TRBV7-7 | CASSLGLASNEQFF | TGTGCTAGCAGCTTGGGACTAGCGAGCAATGAGCAGTTCTTC
. | TRBJ2-1 | TRBD2 | TRBV2 | CASARGLAAYNEQFF | TGTGCCAGCGCAAGGGGACTAGCGGCTTACAATGAGCAGTTCTTC
. | TRBJ2-3 | . | TRBV19 | CASSIRRLNTDTQYF | TGTGCCAGTAGTATAAGGCGGCTCAACACAGATACGCAGTATTTT
once | TRBJ2-3 | TRBD1 | TRBV9 | CASSGTGGRVIRTDTQYF | TGTGCCAGCAGCGGGACAGGGGGCAGGGTTATTAGGACAGATACGCAGTATTTT
. | TRBJ1-4 | . | TRBV30 | CAWRGGATNEKLFF | TGTGCCTGGAGAGGGGGGGCAACTAATGAAAAACTGTTTTTT
. | TRBJ2-2 | . | TRBV19 | CASSHFNTGELFF | TGTGCCAGTAGTCACTTCAACACCGGGGAGCTGTTTTTT
. | TRBJ2-1 | . | TRBV30 | CAWSGSFYNEQFF | TGTGCCTGGAGCGGGAGTTTCTACAATGAGCAGTTCTTC
. | TRBJ2-7 | TRBD2 | TRBV18 | CASSPPGLEYEQYF | TGTGCCAGCTCACCACCGGGACTAGAGTACGAGCAGTACTTC
. | TRBJ1-5 | . | TRBV30 | CAWTEGGRGSNQPQHF | TGTGCCTGGACGGAGGGGGGGCGGGGATCCAATCAGCCCCAGCATTTT
. | TRBJ1-6 | TRBD1 | TRBV7-2 | CASSFFEGANSPLHF | TGTGCCAGCAGCTTTTTCGAGGGGGCAAATTCACCCCTCCACTTT
once | TRBJ2-1 | TRBD2 | TRBV7-3 | CASSPGTSGRTEQFF | TGTGCCAGCAGCCCAGGGACTAGCGGGAGAACTGAGCAGTTCTTC
few | TRBJ2-1 | . | TRBV6-5 | CASSSSGSATYNEQFF | TGTGCCAGCAGTTCATCGGGTAGCGCCACCTACAATGAGCAGTTCTTC
. | TRBJ2-1 | TRBD2 | TRBV5-1 | CASSLFLPGTSGWNEQFF | TGCGCCAGCAGCTTATTCCTACCCGGGACTAGCGGGTGGAATGAGCAGTTCTTC
. | TRBJ1-1 | TRBD1 | TRBV4-1 | CASSLRGQGGNTEAFF | TGCGCCAGCAGCCTAAGGGGACAGGGCGGGAACACTGAAGCTTTCTTT
. | TRBJ2-2 | . | TRBV11-2 | CASRPQGPGELFF | TGTGCCAGCAGGCCCCAGGGCCCCGGGGAGCTGTTTTTT
. | TRBJ1-6 | . | TRBV6-6 | CASSRGTPSSYNSPLHF | TGTGCCAGCAGCCGAGGGACACCGAGCTCCTATAATTCACCCCTCCACTTT
. | TRBJ2-3 | . | TRBV6-5 | CASSWTTRLGDTQYF | TGTGCCAGCAGTTGGACAACCCGACTGGGAGATACGCAGTATTTT
. | TRBJ1-3 | TRBD1 | TRBV2 | CASRRDSGNTIYF | TGTGCCAGTCGGCGGGACAGTGGAAACACCATATATTTT
once | TRBJ1-5 | TRBD1 | TRBV7-2 | CASSLGQGFYQPQHF | TGTGCCAGCAGCTTAGGACAGGGGTTTTACCAGCCCCAGCATTTT